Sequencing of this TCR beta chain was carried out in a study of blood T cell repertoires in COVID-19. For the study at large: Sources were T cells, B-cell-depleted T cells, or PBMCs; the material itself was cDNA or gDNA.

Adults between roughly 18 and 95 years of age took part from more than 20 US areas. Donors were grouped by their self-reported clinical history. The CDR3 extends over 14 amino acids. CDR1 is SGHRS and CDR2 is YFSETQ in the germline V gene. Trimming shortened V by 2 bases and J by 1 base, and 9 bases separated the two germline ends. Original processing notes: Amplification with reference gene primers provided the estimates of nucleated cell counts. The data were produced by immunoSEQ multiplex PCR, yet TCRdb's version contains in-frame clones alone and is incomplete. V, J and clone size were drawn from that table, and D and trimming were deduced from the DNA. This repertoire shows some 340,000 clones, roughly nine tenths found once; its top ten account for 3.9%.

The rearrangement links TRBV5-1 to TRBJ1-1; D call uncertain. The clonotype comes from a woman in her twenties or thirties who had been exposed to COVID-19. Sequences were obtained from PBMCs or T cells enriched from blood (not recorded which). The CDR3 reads CASSLPGKNTEAFF. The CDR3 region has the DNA TGCGCCAGCAGCTTACCGGGTAAGAACACTGAAGCTTTCTTT.